This T cell receptor (beta chain) was documented in a study of control samples from healthy donors and cancer patients. Method: immunoSEQ multiplex PCR; TCRdb's copy keeps in-frame clones and lacks some. This table has approximately 100,000 clones, around 82% appearing once. The length of the CDR3 is 13 residues. Trimming removed 4 bases at V and 7 bases at J, with 13 bases between. The V gene's germline CDR1 is KGHSH and CDR2 LQKENI. The TCR originated in a man between 60 and 75 years old in good health. Sequencing was carried out using blood. The chain combines TRBV18 with TRBJ1-1; D is undetermined. CDR3 nucleotides: TGTGCCAGCTCACAGGAAAATGAGGATGAAGCTTTCTTT. Residues: CASSQENEDEAFF.